The clone carrying this T cell receptor (beta chain) was seen a handful of times. The sample originates from a study of control samples from healthy donors and cancer patients. The trim removed 6 bases at V and 6 bases at J, leaving 8 bases unmatched. CDR3 length: 15 amino acids. Germline CDR1 reads LGHDT; CDR2 reads YNNKEL (reference sequence). Libraries were prepared by immunoSEQ multiplex PCR; TCRdb keeps only in-frame clonotypes and omits some of them. The repertoire holds under 150,000 clones, around 92% seen once, with approximately 8% in the top ten. The TCR sequence derives from a man in his fifties or sixties with head and neck cancer. Sequenced material: PBMCs. The rearrangement links TRBV3-1 (or the pseudogene TRBV3-2) to TRBJ2-1, with TRBD2 identical over 10 bases. The CDR3 coding sequence is TGTGCCAGCAGTCGAGGAAGCGGGAGGGCCAATGAGCAGTTCTTC. Translated: CASSRGSGRANEQFF.